Below, 31 T cell receptor beta chains from the same sample are listed, as sequenced in a study of blood T cell repertoires in COVID-19. The assay was immunoSEQ multiplex PCR, and TCRdb's table has in-frame clones only and misses some. The sample carries 210,000 or so clones, nearly 90% recorded once. Sample: peripheral blood. All receptors derive from a woman in her late teens or twenties who had recovered from COVID-19.

The chain links TRBV10-3 to TRBJ2-7; perhaps TRBD1 as D (5 bases). Germline CDR1 ENHRY, CDR2 SYGVKD. There are 12 residues in the CDR3. Trimming cost V 5 bases and J 3 bases, with 8 bases left between them. The CDR3: CAISTDSYEQYF. The DNA of the CDR3 is TGTGCCATCAGTACAGACAGCTACGAGCAGTACTTC.

The rearrangement uses TRBV27 and TRBJ2-7; a weak D match, TRBD1 (6 bases). CDR3 length: 14 residues. Germline lookup yields CDR1 MNHEY and CDR2 SMNVEV (reference sequence). The V and J ends lost 4 bases and 0 bases respectively, with 10 bases between them. Written as DNA, the CDR3 is TGTGCCAGCAGTTCCAGGACAGTCTCCTACGAGCAGTACTTC. Amino acid sequence: CASSSRTVSYEQYF.

The chain has TRBV10-1 and TRBJ1-1; 11 bases are a match to TRBD1. This CDR3 contains 17 residues. V dropped 1 base and J dropped 1; count of bases not matched to a gene: 5. Per germline, CDR1 WNHNN and CDR2 SYGVQD (reference sequence). CDR3 in amino acids: CASSEFRTGGQNTEAFF. As DNA, the CDR3 is TGCGCCAGCAGTGAGTTCCGGACAGGGGGCCAGAACACTGAAGCTTTCTTT.

This clone was observed a handful of times. The chain employs TRBV25-1 and TRBJ2-7, with 10 bases lining up with TRBD2. V was pared by 7 bases and J by 3 bases, with 6 bases of the junction left unmatched. Germline V gives CDR1 MGHDK, CDR2 SYGVNS. The CDR3 is 14 amino acids. The CDR3 DNA sequence: TGTGCCAGCACGAAAGCGGGAGGGGTCTACGAGCAGTACTTC. It specifies CASTKAGGVYEQYF.

J is TRBJ1-2 and V is TRBV6-2 or TRBV6-3; possibly TRBD1 for D (5 bases). This CDR3 has 16 residues. Trimming left V 6 bases short and J 7 bases short, with 24 bases between. The V gene's germline CDR1 is MNHEY and CDR2 SVGEGT. The CDR3 coding sequence is TGTGCCAGCAGCCAAGGCGACAGCCTCCTGATCGCTGGCTACACCTTC. Translation: CASSQGDSLLIAGYTF.

CDR3 DNA sequence: TGTGCCAGCAGCCCCACAGGGAGGGTCAACGAGCAGTACTTC. Residues: CASSPTGRVNEQYF. This sequence joins TRBV14 and TRBJ2-7, with D tentatively TRBD2 (7 bases). Looked up from germline, CDR1 is SGHDN and CDR2 is FVKESK. V lost 4 bases and J 5 bases, leaving 15 bases between the germline ends. The CDR3 covers 14 residues.

CDR3 coding DNA: TGTGCCAGCAGTTTATCCATTACTGGGACAATCACAGATACGCAGTATTTT. This sequence encodes CASSLSITGTITDTQYF. The V call is TRBV27, the J call TRBJ2-3; possible D gene TRBD1, 6 bases. Per the germline V gene, CDR1 is MNHEY and CDR2 is SMNVEV (reference sequence). V lost 0 bases and J lost 2, with 15 bases in between. There are 17 residues in the CDR3.

The rearrangement joins TRBV5-1 to TRBJ1-2; 7 bases are shared with TRBD1. Germline CDR1 reads SGHRS; CDR2 reads YFSETQ. The CDR3 length is 12 residues. V shed 4 bases, J shed 8 bases, and the junction held 5 bases outside the gene matches. CDR3 nucleotide sequence: TGCGCCAGCAGCCTCAGGGGGGACGGCTACACCTTC. Translating gives CASSLRGDGYTF.

This sequence joins TRBV9 and TRBJ2-3; 10 nucleotides match TRBD2. This CDR3 region has 16 residues. Germline-derived CDR1 and CDR2 are SGDLS and YYNGEE. V was clipped by 3 bases and J by 5 bases; unmatched bases: 9. CDR3 sequence reads: CASSATSGRALDTQYF. In DNA, the CDR3 is TGTGCCAGCAGCGCGACGAGCGGGAGGGCCCTAGATACGCAGTATTTT.

The chain carries TRBV11-2 and TRBJ1-2; a possible D gene is TRBD1 (5 bases). The CDR3 has 15 residues. The V gene's germline CDR1 is SGHAT and CDR2 FQNNGV. Trimming took off 1 base at V and 0 bases at J, with 9 bases between the two ends. In DNA form, the CDR3 reads TGTGCCAGCAGCTTAGCTGTGACAGCTAACTATGGCTACACCTTC. Translation gives CASSLAVTANYGYTF. Using reference TRBV11-2 and TRBJ1-2 for the parts outside the CDR3, the full variable domain is EAGVAQSPRYKIIEKRQSVAFWCNPISGHATLYWYQQILGQGPKLLIQFQNNGVVDDSQLPKDRFSAERLKGVDSTLKIQPAKLEDSAVYLCASSLAVTANYGYTFGSGTRLTVV.

Points on this clone: This same CDR3 is encoded by further DNA sequences in the sample. The genes are TRBV18 and TRBJ1-2; D is possibly TRBD1 (6 bases). Trimming took 1 base from V and 6 from J, leaving 9 bases between them. Germline V gene sequence: CDR1 KGHSH, CDR2 LQKENI. This CDR3 spans 13 amino acids. CDR3 protein: CASSPRQDNGYTF. CDR3 sequence (DNA): TGTGCCAGCTCACCACGACAGGACAATGGCTACACCTTC.

The chain carries TRBV13 and TRBJ1-1; 10 nucleotides align to TRBD1. The V segment lost 5 bases and the J segment 1 base; nucleotides outside the gene matches: 4. Per germline, CDR1 PRHDT and CDR2 FYEKMQ (reference sequence). The CDR3 totals 15 residues. CDR3 DNA: TGTGCCAGCAGCAACCGGGACAGGGGGAACACTGAAGCTTTCTTT. It is translated as CASSNRDRGNTEAFF.

The rearrangement joins TRBV13 to TRBJ2-7; 8 nucleotides align to TRBD2. Unmatched junction bases numbered 10, after V lost 3 bases and J lost 3 bases. There are 16 residues in the CDR3. Germline-derived CDR1 and CDR2 are PRHDT and FYEKMQ (reference sequence). The CDR3 nucleotides are TGTGCCAGCAGCTTTCCCGGAAAGCGGGGGCGCTACGAGCAGTACTTC. Translating gives CASSFPGKRGRYEQYF.

The CDR3 loop reads CSVGLAGEQYF. CDR3 coding DNA: TGCAGCGTTGGGCTAGCAGGCGAGCAGTACTTC. The chain links TRBV29-1 to TRBJ2-7; D is perhaps TRBD2 (5 bases). V was shortened by 4 bases and J by 6 bases, with 10 bases between the two germline ends. This CDR3 comprises 11 residues. CDR1 SQVTM and CDR2 ANQGSEA come from the germline V gene.

This chain joins TRBV9 and TRBJ2-2; D is uncertain. Germline assignment: CDR1 SGDLS and CDR2 YYNGEE. The CDR3 runs 12 residues. Deletions cut 3 bases from V and 5 bases from J, with 5 bases between. The CDR3 loop is CASSGPTGELFF. The CDR3 bases are TGTGCCAGCAGCGGGCCTACCGGGGAGCTGTTTTTT.

The V call is TRBV7-6, the J call TRBJ2-1, with 8 bases lining up with TRBD1. Germline V gene lookup returns CDR1 SGHVS and CDR2 FNYEAQ. The ends lost 0 bases at V and 5 bases at J; junction bases unmatched: 15. The length of the CDR3 is 19 residues. Written as DNA, the CDR3 is TGTGCCAGCAGCTTAGCAGGGCCCGGGCCAGGGGGCTTGCACAATGAGCAGTTCTTC. It yields the protein CASSLAGPGPGGLHNEQFF.

The chain uses TRBV5-6 and TRBJ1-4; maybe TRBD1 (6 bases). This CDR3 spans 15 amino acids. Germline V gives CDR1 SGHDT, CDR2 YYEEEE. V shed 5 bases and J shed 3 bases, with 14 bases lying between them. Written as DNA, the CDR3 is TGTGCCAGCAGGTCCTATGGACAGTCTAATGAAAAACTGTTTTTT. It yields the protein CASRSYGQSNEKLFF.

The chain joins TRBV3-1 (or the pseudogene TRBV3-2) to TRBJ1-2, with a weak D call TRBD1 (6 bases). In germline, CDR1 is LGHDT, CDR2 YNNKEL (reference sequence). The V gene lost 4 bases and the J gene lost 0 bases, with 12 bases spanning the gap. This CDR3 comprises 15 residues. DNA of the CDR3: TGTGCCAGCAGCCTCCCAGGACAGACTAACTATGGCTACACCTTC. This encodes CASSLPGQTNYGYTF.

The rearrangement links TRBV7-9 to TRBJ2-1; 7 bases align to TRBD1. Germline CDR1 is SEHNR and CDR2 is FQNEAQ (reference sequence). J lost 1 base, V lost 3 bases, and 9 bases had no gene match. The CDR3 runs to 17 residues. This chain's CDR3 is CASSFPTGVASYNEQFF. CDR3 sequence (DNA): TGTGCCAGCAGCTTCCCTACAGGGGTGGCTTCCTACAATGAGCAGTTCTTC. The full variable domain, with the rest looked up from reference TRBV7-9 and TRBJ2-1, is DTGVSQNPRHKITKRGQNVTFRCDPISEHNRLYWYRQTLGQGPEFLTYFQNEAQLEKSRLLSDRFSAERPKGSFSTLEIQRTEQGDSAMYLCASSFPTGVASYNEQFFGPGTRLTVL.

The chain employs TRBV9 and TRBJ2-2; D gene uncertain. Germline loops: CDR1 SGDLS, CDR2 YYNGEE. CDR3 length: 14 residues. V was clipped by 3 bases and J by 3 bases, with 9 bases between them. CDR3 sequence: CASSDVSYTGELFF. The CDR3 coding sequence is TGTGCCAGCAGCGACGTAAGCTACACCGGGGAGCTGTTTTTT.

The chain joins TRBV10-1 to TRBJ2-1, with a weak D call TRBD2 (6 bases). The length of the CDR3 is 15 residues. Looked up from germline, CDR1 is WNHNN and CDR2 is SYGVQD (reference sequence). Between the trimmed V and J ends, which lost 1 base and 5 bases, there was a span of 12 bases. CDR3: CASSEYPGAHNEQFF. The CDR3 DNA reads TGCGCCAGCAGTGAGTATCCGGGAGCCCACAATGAGCAGTTCTTC.

The chain uses TRBV19 and TRBJ1-1; TRBD1 matches at 7 bases. V was pared by 9 bases and J by 3 bases, with 13 bases of the junction left unmatched. CDR1 and CDR2 from the germline V gene are LNHDA and SQIVND (reference sequence). There are 15 residues in the CDR3. The CDR3 reads CASRSSDRTYTEAFF. The CDR3 coding sequence is TGTGCCAGCCGAAGTTCGGACAGGACTTACACTGAAGCTTTCTTT.

V and J are TRBV4-1 and TRBJ2-2; D might be TRBD2 (6 bases). The ends were cut back, 3 bases at V and 4 bases at J, with 15 bases in the middle. Germline CDR1 MGHRA, CDR2 YSYEKL. CDR3 length: 16 residues. DNA for the CDR3: TGCGCCAGCAGCCACTGGGACTCCCCTGCCACCGGGGAGCTGTTTTTT. The encoded protein is CASSHWDSPATGELFF.

The V call is TRBV7-3, the J call TRBJ2-5; 10 bases are shared with TRBD1. CDR1 is SGHTA and CDR2 is FQGTGA in the germline V gene. J was trimmed by 4 bases and V by 6 bases; bases with no gene match: 5. The CDR3 is made up of 14 amino acids. CDR3 residues: CASRSTGGGETQYF. The CDR3 DNA follows: TGTGCCAGCAGATCGACAGGGGGCGGAGAGACCCAGTACTTC. The variable domain in full, with the rest retrieved from reference TRBV7-3 and TRBJ2-5, is GAGVSQTPSNKVTEKGKYVELRCDPISGHTALYWYRQSLGQGPEFLIYFQGTGAADDSGLPNDRFFAVRPEGSVSTLKIQRTERGDSAVYLCASRSTGGGETQYFGPGTRLLVL.

The chain couples TRBV10-2 to TRBJ1-1; D is possibly TRBD1 (5 bases). The germline V gene encodes CDR1 WSHSY and CDR2 SAAADI. V lost 5 bases to trimming and J lost 2 bases, with 9 bases between them. The CDR3 runs to 13 residues. The CDR3 spells CASSWGPNTEAFF. The DNA of the CDR3 is TGCGCCAGCAGTTGGGGCCCAAACACTGAAGCTTTCTTT.

On this clone itself: The same CDR3 is also encoded by other DNA sequences in this sample. The chain uses TRBV9 and TRBJ1-2, with D possibly TRBD1 on 6 matching bases. Trimming took 2 bases from V and 2 from J, leaving 7 bases between them. Germline V gives CDR1 SGDLS, CDR2 YYNGEE. The CDR3 runs 13 residues. The CDR3 DNA reads TGTGCCAGCAGCGTGGACAGAAACTATGGCTACACCTTC. Translating it yields CASSVDRNYGYTF. Using reference TRBV9 and TRBJ1-2 for the parts outside the CDR3, the full variable domain is DSGVTQTPKHLITATGQRVTLRCSPRSGDLSVYWYQQSLDQGLQFLIQYYNGEERAKGNILERFSAQQFPDLHSELNLSSLELGDSALYFCASSVDRNYGYTFGSGTRLTVV.

This clone occurred a few times. V is TRBV19 and J is TRBJ2-1; TRBD2 matches 8 bases. Germline V lookup: CDR1 LNHDA, CDR2 SQIVND (reference sequence). The J segment lost 9 bases and the V segment lost 3 bases, leaving 10 bases of the junction unmatched. The length of the CDR3 is 15 residues. The CDR3 sequence: CASSMTGAGEGEQFF. CDR3 nucleotide sequence: TGTGCCAGTAGTATGACAGGAGCGGGGGAGGGTGAGCAGTTCTTC.

CDR3 sequence: CASSQGTSQGQYF. The CDR3 bases are TGTGCCAGCAGCCAAGGGACCTCCCAGGGGCAGTACTTC. This chain connects TRBV3-1 (or the pseudogene TRBV3-2) to TRBJ2-7; tentatively, D is TRBD1 (5 bases). Trimming cost V 1 base and J 9 bases, with 13 bases left between them. There are 13 residues in the CDR3. Per germline, CDR1 LGHDT and CDR2 YNNKEL (reference sequence).

The genes are TRBV5-4 and TRBJ2-7; 8 bases fit TRBD2. The CDR3 is made up of 12 amino acids. The germline gives CDR1 SGHNT, CDR2 YYREEE (reference sequence). Trimming removed 2 bases from V and 6 bases from J; junction bases left unmatched: 1. In nucleotides, the CDR3 is TGTGCCAGCAGCTTCGGGAGGGGCGAGCAGTACTTC. As protein: CASSFGRGEQYF.

Written as DNA, the CDR3 is TGTGCCAGCAGCCTATGGACAGACTCTGGAAACACCATATATTTT. Its translation is CASSLWTDSGNTIYF. This sequence joins TRBV5-4 and TRBJ1-3; perhaps TRBD1 as D (6 bases). CDR3 length: 15 amino acids. Germline V gene data show CDR1 as SGHNT and CDR2 as YYREEE (reference sequence). V was shortened by 4 bases and J by 0 bases, with 11 bases between the two germline ends.

The rearrangement joins TRBV2 to TRBJ1-1; D not certain. The CDR3 has 13 amino acids. The germline V gene has CDR1 SNHLY and CDR2 FYNNEI. Trimming stripped 5 bases from V and 0 bases from J, with 7 bases between. For the CDR3, the DNA is TGTGCCAGCAGTCGCATAGTGAACACTGAAGCTTTCTTT. It is translated as CASSRIVNTEAFF.